This entry lists 10 T cell receptor beta chains sequenced from one sample in a study of long-term antiretroviral therapy in people with HIV. Researchers ran immunoSEQ v3.0 at survey level. The protocol was immunoSEQ multiplex PCR, while the TCRdb copy is restricted to in-frame clones and leaves out a portion. The sample carries around 28,000 clones, approximately 90% recorded once. This material consisted of unsorted PBMCs, taken 3.1 years after starting antiretroviral therapy. The receptor source for this set is a man younger than 35 with HIV.

Written as DNA, the CDR3 is TGTGCCAGCAGCCCCCCAGGGGCGGGGGGCTGGAATGAGCAGTTCTTC. It encodes CASSPPGAGGWNEQFF. The rearrangement joins TRBV12-1 to TRBJ2-1; the table's D call, TRBD2, has no DNA check behind it. TRBV12-1 is classified as a pseudogene. The CDR3 covers 16 residues.

The chain combines TRBV27 with TRBJ1-2, with D maybe TRBD1 (5 bases). The CDR3 runs 12 residues. V was trimmed by 5 bases and J by 4 bases, leaving 8 bases between them. Germline loops: CDR1 MNHEY, CDR2 SMNVEV (reference sequence). This CDR3 is CASSDRLYGYTF. The DNA of the CDR3 is TGTGCCAGCAGTGACAGACTCTATGGCTACACCTTC.

The genes are TRBV7-8 and TRBJ2-3; D remains ambiguous. The CDR3 loop spans 14 amino acids. Germline lookup yields CDR1 SGHVS and CDR2 FQNEAQ. V was cut by 5 bases and J by 1 base, with 10 bases left in between. The CDR3, as DNA: TGTGCCAGCAGCCCTCCGATCCGCACAGATACGCAGTATTTT. This codes for CASSPPIRTDTQYF.

This chain connects TRBV6-4 to TRBJ2-2, with D maybe TRBD1 (7 bases). V shed 5 bases and J shed 4 bases, with 11 bases lying between them. Germline CDR1 MRHNA, CDR2 SNTAGT. The CDR3 is made up of 14 amino acids. The CDR3 DNA is TGTGCCAGCAGTTCAGGGGGGAGCACCGGGGAGCTGTTTTTT. This sequence encodes CASSSGGSTGELFF.

This chain connects TRBV7-9 to TRBJ2-1; D is perhaps TRBD2 (6 bases). Germline V gene data show CDR1 as SEHNR and CDR2 as FQNEAQ (reference sequence). The germline V and J ends were trimmed by 3 bases and 8 bases, with 8 bases remaining between them. This CDR3 has 12 amino acids. CDR3 protein: CASSLEGYEQFF. The CDR3, as DNA: TGTGCCAGCAGCTTGGAGGGATATGAGCAGTTCTTC.

The chain combines TRBV11-2 with TRBJ2-7; either TRBD1 or TRBD2 may supply D (5 bases each). CDR1 and CDR2 from the germline V gene are SGHAT and FQNNGV. CDR3 length: 15 amino acids. V lost 3 bases to trimming and J lost 6 bases, with 18 bases between them. The CDR3, as DNA: TGTGCCAGCAGCTTCGAGGGGTTAGGGCCGCGCGAGCAGTACTTC. The encoded protein is CASSFEGLGPREQYF. Using reference TRBV11-2 and TRBJ2-7 for the parts outside the CDR3, the full variable domain is EAGVAQSPRYKIIEKRQSVAFWCNPISGHATLYWYQQILGQGPKLLIQFQNNGVVDDSQLPKDRFSAERLKGVDSTLKIQPAKLEDSAVYLCASSFEGLGPREQYFGPGTRLTVT.

The rearrangement links TRBV5-4 to TRBJ2-2; TRBD2 matches at 10 bases. This CDR3 has 15 residues. V lost 5 bases to trimming and J lost 7 bases; unmatched junction nucleotides: 8. Per germline, CDR1 SGHNT and CDR2 YYREEE (reference sequence). The CDR3 DNA sequence: TGTGCCAGCAGTCCTAGCGGGGGCAATGTCGGGGAGCTGTTTTTT. It encodes CASSPSGGNVGELFF.

The rearrangement links TRBV5-8 to TRBJ1-2, with a tentative D call TRBD1 (5 bases). V lost 0 bases to trimming and J lost 2 bases, with 8 bases between them. The CDR3 contains 14 residues. CDR1 and CDR2 from the germline V gene are SGHTS and YDEGEE. This chain's CDR3 is CASSLGQGNYGYTF. CDR3 DNA: TGTGCCAGCAGCTTGGGTCAGGGAAACTATGGCTACACCTTC.

A few counts support this clone. The chain joins TRBV7-8 to TRBJ1-4; perhaps TRBD1 as D (6 bases). CDR3 length equals 15 residues. Germline V gene data show CDR1 as SGHVS and CDR2 as FQNEAQ. The germline V and J ends were trimmed by 8 bases and 7 bases, with 20 bases remaining between them. CDR3 DNA: TGTGCCAGCGGACCGACCACAGGGCAAGGTGAAAAACTGTTTTTT. The encoded protein is CASGPTTGQGEKLFF.

The chain recombines TRBV10-3 with TRBJ2-1; D gene ambiguous. The germline gives CDR1 ENHRY, CDR2 SYGVKD. The CDR3 length is 15 residues. Trimming took 2 bases from V and 0 from J, leaving 8 bases between them. The CDR3 reads CAISEGVSSYNEQFF. DNA for the CDR3: TGTGCCATCAGTGAGGGTGTGAGCTCCTACAATGAGCAGTTCTTC.